This TCR beta chain was captured by sequencing in a study of OX40 agonist ivuxolimab in advanced cancers. At the level of the whole study: The costimulatory receptor OX40 (CD134) was targeted by ivuxolimab, a fully human IgG2 agonistic monoclonal antibody. Intravenous ivuxolimab was administered to patients every 2 weeks at six dose levels: 0.01, 0.1, 0.3, 1.5, 3 and 10 mg/kg. The paper covers the monotherapy dose-escalation part of the phase I ivuxolimab trial, which included N ≈ 57 patients. Of the 50 or so patients in dose escalation, approximately 20 had hepatocellular carcinoma, some 15 had melanoma, 9 had renal cell carcinoma and 9 had head and neck cancer. Prior anti-PD-1, anti-PD-L1 or anti-CTLA-4 therapy was permitted, and approximately 40% of dose-escalation patients had received checkpoint inhibitors. The point of sequencing TCRbeta in the periphery was to test whether ivuxolimab changed TCR sequence diversity and drove clonal T-cell expansion. A male proportion of 75% to 85% and a mean age of approximately 61 years, ranging from 23 to 79, were recorded for the dose-escalation cohort. Partial responses were achieved by three dose-escalation patients, of whom one had hepatocellular carcinoma and two had cutaneous melanoma.

From the cysteine up to the phenylalanine, the CDR3 has a length of 15 residues. The sequence is cut down to CDR3 DNA, 45 bases in frame from base 1. The germline V gene encodes CDR1 SGHDN and CDR2 FVKESK. The germline ends are 11 bases apart after V is trimmed by 4 bases and J by 2 bases. The trial excluded patients who had a history of autoimmune disease or were on systemic immunosuppression. Peripheral blood for TCR sequencing was drawn from every dose cohort at baseline, at cycle 4 day 1 and at cycle 7 day 1. The samples were drawn from a first-in-human, open-label, multicenter phase I dose-escalation trial of ivuxolimab. Adults with locally advanced or metastatic head and neck squamous cell, hepatocellular, melanoma or renal cell carcinoma were enrolled in the trial. CD4+ and CD8+ T cells were sorted separately from peripheral blood before TCR sequencing. In the case of this clone: Its antigen remains undetermined. Base qualities are not provided; no much larger clone lies one nucleotide away.

Genomic DNA was isolated from the sorted cells so that the TCRbeta CDR3 region could be sequenced. The immunoSEQ Assay was used to sequence the TCRbeta CDR3 regions. TCRdb's version of the immuneACCESS table is confined to in-frame rearrangements and falls short of the full clone set. An unresolved V gene accounts for under half of the shortfall where checked; the remainder is of unknown origin. Across this sample there are about 17,000 clones, with roughly 74% seen only once. The ten most abundant clones make up roughly 15% of the sample. The paper as a whole reports these results and caveats: The antigen specificity of the peripheral T cells that underwent clonal expansion was not determined. On average, CD8+ T cells showed more expanded clones than CD4+ T cells after ivuxolimab. At doses of 0.1 to 3.0 mg/kg, clonal expansion of both CD4+ and CD8+ blood T cells was observed from baseline to week 6. Low levels of normalized T-cell clonal expansion were also seen in some nonresponding patients. In the 0.1-3.0 mg/kg groups, partial responders were among the patients with the lowest normalized peripheral clonal expansion, particularly in CD8+ T cells.

The sequence was obtained from an adult with an advanced solid tumor such as melanoma, head and neck, liver or kidney cancer. This sequence uses TRBV14 and TRBJ1-4, with TRBD1 as a weak D call on 6 bases. Specimen: CD4+ or CD8+ T cells sorted from blood, collected in a trial of the OX40 agonist ivuxolimab. CDR3 loop: CASSLNRATNEKLFF. The sequenced DNA is TGTGCCAGCAGCCTAAACAGGGCCACTAATGAAAAACTGTTTTTT.